The 13 T cell receptor beta chains given below trace back to one sample, sequenced in a study of blood T cell repertoires in COVID-19. Clones were read by immunoSEQ multiplex PCR, and TCRdb kept only the in-frame ones, dropping some. Here the sample spans about 180,000 clones, about 86% being singletons. Sequencing was done on a sample of peripheral blood. The source of these receptors is a woman younger than 45 with active or convalescent COVID-19.

CDR3 in amino acids: CASSLAQGADTQYF. DNA for the CDR3: TGTGCCAGCAGCTTGGCCCAGGGGGCAGATACGCAGTATTTT. The V and J genes are TRBV5-6 and TRBJ2-3, with TRBD1 matching 7 bases. From germline, CDR1 is SGHDT and CDR2 YYEEEE. J was trimmed by 4 bases and V by 0 bases; bases with no gene match: 2. The CDR3 runs to 14 residues.

This sequence joins TRBV19 and TRBJ2-3; 7 nucleotides line up with TRBD1. Losses at the gene ends were 4 bases for V and 7 bases for J; bases not matched to a gene: 2. This CDR3 is built from 12 residues. Germline V CDR1 and CDR2: LNHDA, SQIVND (reference sequence). The CDR3 bases are TGTGCCAGTAGTACGGACAGGAATACGCAGTATTTT. Amino acid sequence: CASSTDRNTQYF.

The rearrangement links TRBV19 to TRBJ1-6; 8 bases fit TRBD1. The CDR3 has 15 amino acids. Trimming removed 3 bases from V and 5 bases from J; junction bases left unmatched: 3. CDR1 and CDR2 (germline): LNHDA, SQIVND (reference sequence). The CDR3 reads CASSMRQGNNSPLHF. The CDR3 coding sequence is TGTGCCAGTAGTATGCGACAGGGGAATAATTCACCCCTCCACTTT.

CDR3 loop: CASSRESSYNSPLHF. CDR3 DNA: TGCGCCAGCTCCCGGGAAAGCTCCTATAATTCACCCCTCCACTTT. J is TRBJ1-6 and V is TRBV5-1; the D is unclear. The CDR3 is 15 residues long. Trimming removed 7 bases at V and 0 bases at J, with 11 bases between. Germline loops: CDR1 SGHRS, CDR2 YFSETQ.

V usage is TRBV6-6 and J usage is TRBJ2-7; 8 nucleotides align to TRBD2. Germline V CDR1 and CDR2: MNHNY, SVGAGI (reference sequence). The junction had 6 bases not matched to a gene; V was cut back by 2 bases and J by 3 bases. This CDR3 comprises 15 residues. The CDR3 DNA reads TGTGCCAGCAGTTACCCCGGGCTAGCGGGCTACGAGCAGTACTTC. The encoded protein is CASSYPGLAGYEQYF.

The chain links TRBV13 to TRBJ1-1; D gene unclear. Germline CDR1 and CDR2: PRHDT and FYEKMQ (reference sequence). CDR3 length: 12 amino acids. Trimming left V 4 bases short and J 3 bases short, with 6 bases between. In DNA, the CDR3 is TGTGCCAGCAGCTCCCAATACACTGAAGCTTTCTTT. This translates into CASSSQYTEAFF. Combining the CDR3 with reference TRBV13 and TRBJ1-1 gives the whole variable domain AAGVIQSPRHLIKEKRETATLKCYPIPRHDTVYWYQQGPGQDPQFLISFYEKMQSDKGSIPDRFSAQQFSDYHSELNMSSLELGDSALYFCASSSQYTEAFFGQGTRLTVV.

The V gene is TRBV7-9, the J gene TRBJ1-2; 10 positions match TRBD1. The CDR3 is 14 amino acids. Germline V gene sequence: CDR1 SEHNR, CDR2 FQNEAQ (reference sequence). J gave up 8 bases and V 2 bases, and 5 bases lay outside the gene matches. The CDR3 region has the DNA TGTGCCAGCAGCTTAATAGGGACAGGGGAAGGCTACACCTTC. This sequence encodes CASSLIGTGEGYTF.

On this clone: Germline and junction disagree at one end, which may indicate a read error. The chain couples TRBV15 to TRBJ2-1; D perhaps matches TRBD2 (6 bases). The CDR3 is 15 residues long. The germline gives CDR1 LNHNV, CDR2 YYDKDF (reference sequence). In nucleotides, the CDR3 is TGTGCCACCAGCAGAGATGAGGCGGGACTCCTTGAGCGGTTCTTC. Translation gives CATSRDEAGLLERFF.

V and J are TRBV5-4 and TRBJ1-2; TRBD1 aligns across 9 bases. This CDR3 is 16 amino acids long. V dropped 4 bases and J dropped 4; count of bases not matched to a gene: 11. Germline CDR1 SGHNT, CDR2 YYREEE (reference sequence). The CDR3, as DNA: TGTGCCAGCAGCATGGGGACAGGGATCCTACTCTATGGCTACACCTTC. This translates into CASSMGTGILLYGYTF.

The CDR3 protein is CASSPTRYQETQYF. In nucleotides, the CDR3 is TGTGCCAGCAGCCCTACTAGATACCAAGAGACCCAGTACTTC. V and J are TRBV7-6 and TRBJ2-5; TRBD2 is a possible D gene (5 bases). CDR3 length equals 14 residues. V was trimmed by 5 bases and J by 0 bases, leaving 10 bases between them. Germline V gene data show CDR1 as SGHVS and CDR2 as FNYEAQ.

V gene TRBV30 combines with J gene TRBJ2-3, with TRBD2 identical over 9 bases. From germline, CDR1 is GTSNPN and CDR2 SVGIG (reference sequence). Trimming cost V 4 bases and J 2 bases; bases outside gene matches: 10. There are 16 residues in the CDR3. The CDR3 nucleotides are TGTGCCTGGACGGTTACTAGCGGGTCTATCACAGATACGCAGTATTTT. It translates to CAWTVTSGSITDTQYF.

CDR3 region: CASSAYRDSEAFF. Written as DNA, the CDR3 is TGTGCCAGCAGCGCATACCGGGACAGTGAAGCTTTCTTT. The V gene is TRBV9, the J gene TRBJ1-1, with 7 bases that match TRBD1. This CDR3 is built from 13 residues. After removal of 3 bases from V and 7 bases from J, the junction contained 6 bases not matched to a gene. CDR1 and CDR2 (germline): SGDLS, YYNGEE.

The chain joins TRBV27 to TRBJ1-2, with TRBD1 identical over 7 bases. With 6 bases clipped from V and 5 bases from J, the junction kept 6 bases outside the gene matches. The CDR3 spans 13 residues. Germline CDR1 is MNHEY and CDR2 is SMNVEV (reference sequence). The CDR3 sequence is CASRGTEKYGYTF. The CDR3 coding sequence is TGTGCCAGCAGGGGGACAGAAAAGTATGGCTACACCTTC.